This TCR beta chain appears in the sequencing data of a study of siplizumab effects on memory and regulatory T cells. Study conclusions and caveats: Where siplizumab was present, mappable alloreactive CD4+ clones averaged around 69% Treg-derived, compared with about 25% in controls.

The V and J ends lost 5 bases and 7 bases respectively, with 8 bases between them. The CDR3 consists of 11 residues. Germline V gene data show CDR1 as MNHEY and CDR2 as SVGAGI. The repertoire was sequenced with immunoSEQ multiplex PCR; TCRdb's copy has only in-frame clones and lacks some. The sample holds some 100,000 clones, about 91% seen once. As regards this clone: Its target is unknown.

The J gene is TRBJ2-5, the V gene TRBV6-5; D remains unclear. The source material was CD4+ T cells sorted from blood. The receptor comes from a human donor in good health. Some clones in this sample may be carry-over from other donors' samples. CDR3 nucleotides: TGTGCCAGCAGTCGTCCTGGGACCCAGTACTTC. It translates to CASSRPGTQYF.